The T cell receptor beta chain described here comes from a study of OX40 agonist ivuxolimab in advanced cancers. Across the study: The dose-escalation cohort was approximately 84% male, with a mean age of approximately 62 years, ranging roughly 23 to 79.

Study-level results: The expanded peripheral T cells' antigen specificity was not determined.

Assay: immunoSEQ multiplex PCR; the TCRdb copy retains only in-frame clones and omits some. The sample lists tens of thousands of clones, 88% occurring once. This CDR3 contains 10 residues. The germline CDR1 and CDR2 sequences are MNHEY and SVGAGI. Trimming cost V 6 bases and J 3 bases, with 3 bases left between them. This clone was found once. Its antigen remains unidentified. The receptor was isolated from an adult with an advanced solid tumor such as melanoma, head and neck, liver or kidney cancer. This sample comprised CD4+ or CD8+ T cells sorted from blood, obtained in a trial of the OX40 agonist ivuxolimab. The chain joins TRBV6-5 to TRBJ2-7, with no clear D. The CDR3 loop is CASRDYEQYF. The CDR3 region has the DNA TGTGCCAGCAGGGACTACGAGCAGTACTTC.